The T cell receptor (beta chain) under discussion was sequenced for a study of blood T cell repertoires in COVID-19 (dated by TCRdb to the early 2020s). Describing the broader study: Samples from collaborators originated in the United States, Italy and Spain and spanned both the acute and convalescent phases of COVID-19. The samples were drawn from two sources: the first 160 participants of the ongoing ImmuneRACE study, and 950 to 1,500 subjects contributed by 6 global collaborators. The prospective study material was composed of cDNA or gDNA derived from T cells, B-cell-depleted T cells, or PBMCs. Subjects who had been exposed to COVID-19, were actively infected with it, or had recovered from it provided the deeply sampled blood TCRbeta repertoires that made up the dataset. A de-identified subject ID, COVID-19 status, age in years and sex were almost always included in the sample metadata. A freely available public database, intended as a resource for researchers studying the immune response to SARS-CoV-2, is where the repertoires were released. Where available, HLA class I and class II types were taken from metadata supplied by the sample provider and were not determined by assay-based typing. The full study reports these points: The amount of clinical and demographic metadata varied by source and participant and was provided uncurated.

V lost 10 bases and J lost 8 bases; the stretch between them is 21 bases long. The CDR3, from cysteine to phenylalanine, totals 14 residues. CDR3 DNA is the only sequence kept; it has 42 bases, read in frame from the first base. In the germline V gene, CDR1 corresponds to MNHEY and CDR2 to SVGAGI. As for this clone: Which antigen it targets is not known. Base qualities are not provided; no much larger clone lies one nucleotide away.

TCRbeta CDR3 regions were amplified from genomic DNA using the immunoSEQ Assay, a bias-controlled multiplex PCR. From the authors' description of their analysis: Nucleated cell counts per sample were estimated from amplification of reference gene primers within the assay. To quantify the absolute abundance of each unique TCRbeta CDR3 rearrangement, sequence reads were collapsed and filtered. For each sample, productive Simpson clonality was calculated as the square root of Simpson's diversity index over productive rearrangements. TCRdb retrieved this table from immuneACCESS and kept in-frame rearrangements only. Not all clones are present; in checked studies, unresolved V genes account for under half, and no reason is known for the remainder. V and J calls and clone size follow that table, whereas D and trimming were derived from the DNA. The sample profile shows about 200,000 clones; around 80% of them were found once. Less than 6% of the sample is held by the ten biggest clonotypes.

Collaborating institutions collected whole blood in K2EDTA tubes following their own protocols. Collaborator samples were shipped for TCRbeta analysis as frozen whole blood, isolated PBMCs, or DNA extracted from either sample type. The chain employs TRBV6-5 and TRBJ2-1, and TRBD1 may be the D gene, going by 6 matching bases. The sample taken for sequencing was peripheral blood. This clonotype was sampled from a woman between 65 and 79 years old with acute or convalescent COVID-19. The nucleotide sequence is given as TGTGCCACCTACTTAAGGGACACCAGCGATGAGCAGTTCTTC. Its amino acids are CATYLRDTSDEQFF.